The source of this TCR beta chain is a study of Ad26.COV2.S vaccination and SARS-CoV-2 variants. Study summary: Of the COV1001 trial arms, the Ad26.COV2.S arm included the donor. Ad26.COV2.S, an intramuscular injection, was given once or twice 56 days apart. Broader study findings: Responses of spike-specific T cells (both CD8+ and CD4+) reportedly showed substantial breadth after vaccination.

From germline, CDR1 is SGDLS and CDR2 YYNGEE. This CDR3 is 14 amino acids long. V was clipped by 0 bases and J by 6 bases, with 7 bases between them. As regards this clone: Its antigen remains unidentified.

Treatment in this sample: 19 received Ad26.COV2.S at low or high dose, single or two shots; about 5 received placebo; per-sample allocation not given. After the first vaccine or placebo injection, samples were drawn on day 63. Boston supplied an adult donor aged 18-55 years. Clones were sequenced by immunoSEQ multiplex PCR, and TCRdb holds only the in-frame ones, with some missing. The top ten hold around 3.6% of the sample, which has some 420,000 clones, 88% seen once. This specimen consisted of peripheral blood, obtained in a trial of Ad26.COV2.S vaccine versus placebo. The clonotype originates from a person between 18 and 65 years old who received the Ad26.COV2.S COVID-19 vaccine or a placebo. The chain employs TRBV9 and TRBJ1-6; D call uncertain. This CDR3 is CASSVEGPNSPLHF. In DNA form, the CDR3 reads TGTGCCAGCAGCGTAGAAGGGCCTAATTCACCCCTCCACTTT.